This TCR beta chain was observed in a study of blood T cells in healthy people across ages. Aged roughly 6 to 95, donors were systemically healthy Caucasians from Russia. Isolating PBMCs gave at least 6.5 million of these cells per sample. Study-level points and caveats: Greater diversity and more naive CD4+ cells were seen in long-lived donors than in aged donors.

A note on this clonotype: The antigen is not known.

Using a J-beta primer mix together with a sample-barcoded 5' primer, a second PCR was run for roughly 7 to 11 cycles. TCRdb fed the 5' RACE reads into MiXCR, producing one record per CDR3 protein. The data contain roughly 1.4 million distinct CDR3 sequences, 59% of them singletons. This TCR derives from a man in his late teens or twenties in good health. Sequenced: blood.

CDR3 in DNA: TGTGCCAGCAGTGGAGCCCCGGGAAAGTACGAGCAGTACTTC. As protein: CASSGAPGKYEQYF. The chain links TRBV21-1 to TRBJ2-7; TRBD1, the table's D call, lacks a check against the DNA. TRBV21-1 is deemed a pseudogene. The CDR3 covers 14 residues.